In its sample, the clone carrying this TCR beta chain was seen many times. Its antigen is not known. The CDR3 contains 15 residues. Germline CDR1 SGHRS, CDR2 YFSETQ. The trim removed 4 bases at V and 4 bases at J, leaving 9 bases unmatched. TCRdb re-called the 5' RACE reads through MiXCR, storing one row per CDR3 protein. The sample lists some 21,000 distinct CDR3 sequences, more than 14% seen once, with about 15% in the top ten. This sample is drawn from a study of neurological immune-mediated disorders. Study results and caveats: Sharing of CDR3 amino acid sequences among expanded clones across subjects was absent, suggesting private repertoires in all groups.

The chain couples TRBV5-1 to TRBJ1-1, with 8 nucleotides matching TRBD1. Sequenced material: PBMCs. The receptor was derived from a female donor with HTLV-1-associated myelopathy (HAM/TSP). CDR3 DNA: TGCGCCAGCAGCCGCCAAACAGGGGGATTCACTGAAGCTTTCTTT. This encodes CASSRQTGGFTEAFF.